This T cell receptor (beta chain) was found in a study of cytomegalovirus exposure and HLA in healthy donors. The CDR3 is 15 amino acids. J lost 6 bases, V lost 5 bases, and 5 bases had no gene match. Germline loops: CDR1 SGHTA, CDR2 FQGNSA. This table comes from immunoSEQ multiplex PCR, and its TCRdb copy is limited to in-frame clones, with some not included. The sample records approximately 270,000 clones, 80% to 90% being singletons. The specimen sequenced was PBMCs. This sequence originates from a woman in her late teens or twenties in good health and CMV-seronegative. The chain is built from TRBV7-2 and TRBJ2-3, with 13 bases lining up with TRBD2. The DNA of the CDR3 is TGTGCCAGCAGCAAGACTAGCGGGAGGATCGATACGCAGTATTTT. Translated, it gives CASSKTSGRIDTQYF.